Presented here are 15 T cell receptor beta chains from one specimen sequenced in a study of blood T cell repertoires in COVID-19. Clones were read by immunoSEQ multiplex PCR, and TCRdb kept only the in-frame ones, dropping some. The sample has 150,000 to 200,000 clones, 87% seen once. The sequenced sample was peripheral blood. Receptor source: a woman aged 18 to 35 who had recovered from COVID-19.

This clone was seen a few times. This chain joins TRBV2 and TRBJ2-2, with a weak D call TRBD1 (6 bases). Trimming removed 5 bases from V and 2 bases from J, with 9 bases in between. This CDR3 contains 14 residues. CDR1 and CDR2 (germline): SNHLY, FYNNEI. In DNA form, the CDR3 reads TGTGCCAGCAGTATGGACAGAAACACCGGGGAGCTGTTTTTT. Encoded protein: CASSMDRNTGELFF.

The genes are TRBV6-6 and TRBJ1-1, with D tentatively TRBD1 (5 bases). Germline V gene sequence: CDR1 MNHNY, CDR2 SVGAGI (reference sequence). This CDR3 has 15 amino acids. V lost 1 base and J lost 4, with 13 bases in between. CDR3 protein: CASSYFQGRVTEAFF. The CDR3, as DNA: TGTGCCAGCAGTTACTTCCAGGGCAGGGTCACTGAAGCTTTCTTT.

The rearrangement uses TRBV3-1 (or the pseudogene TRBV3-2) and TRBJ2-7; D perhaps matches TRBD1 (6 bases). There are 14 residues in the CDR3. The V and J ends lost 6 bases and 2 bases respectively, with 14 bases between them. CDR1 is LGHDT, CDR2 YNNKEL, per germline (reference sequence). The CDR3 DNA is TGTGCCAGCAGTCGCAGGGGCTCCCCCTACGAGCAGTACTTC. This translates into CASSRRGSPYEQYF.

V is TRBV9 and J is TRBJ2-5; 8 positions agree with TRBD2. The CDR3 is 16 amino acids. Trimming removed 0 bases from V and 5 bases from J; junction bases left unmatched: 9. CDR1 is SGDLS, CDR2 YYNGEE, per germline. The CDR3 DNA reads TGTGCCAGCAGCGTAGCTGACGGGGGGGCCGGGGAGACCCAGTACTTC. Protein sequence: CASSVADGGAGETQYF.

This chain uses TRBV19 with TRBJ2-1, with 9 bases aligning to TRBD2. Germline CDR1 LNHDA, CDR2 SQIVND (reference sequence). Losses at the gene ends were 4 bases for V and 4 bases for J; bases not matched to a gene: 8. This CDR3 has 16 amino acids. The CDR3 nucleotides read TGTGCCAGTAGTACCGGGACTAGCTCATTTTACAATGAGCAGTTCTTC. Translated, it gives CASSTGTSSFYNEQFF. The whole variable domain, filled in from reference TRBV19 and TRBJ2-1, reads DGGITQSPKYLFRKEGQNVTLSCEQNLNHDAMYWYRQDPGQGLRLIYYSQIVNDFQKGDIAEGYSVSREKKESFPLTVTSAQKNPTAFYLCASSTGTSSFYNEQFFGPGTRLTVL.

V usage is TRBV7-2 and J usage is TRBJ2-5; tentatively, D is TRBD2 (5 bases). Trimming left V 0 bases short and J 4 bases short, with 9 bases between. Germline lookup yields CDR1 SGHTA and CDR2 FQGNSA. The CDR3 length is 14 residues. The CDR3 sequence: CASSLAGRGETQYF. DNA of the CDR3: TGTGCCAGCAGCTTAGCGGGGAGAGGAGAGACCCAGTACTTC.

The chain uses TRBV25-1 and TRBJ1-4; no reliable D call. Trimming left V 2 bases short and J 1 base short, with 5 bases between. The CDR3 consists of 14 residues. From germline, CDR1 is MGHDK and CDR2 SYGVNS. CDR3 amino acids: CASSEGLTNEKLFF. In nucleotides, the CDR3 is TGTGCCAGCAGTGAAGGGCTAACTAATGAAAAACTGTTTTTT.

V usage is TRBV5-8 and J usage is TRBJ2-4, with D possibly being TRBD1 (5 bases). Trimming took 2 bases from V and 6 from J, leaving 12 bases between them. Germline V CDR1 and CDR2: SGHTS, YDEGEE. There are 14 residues in the CDR3. The CDR3 loop reads CASSFWGRANIQYF. In nucleotides, the CDR3 is TGTGCCAGCAGCTTTTGGGGCAGGGCAAACATTCAGTACTTC.

As regards this clone: The germline gene is not matched at one end of the junction; a read error may be the cause. This rearrangement joins TRBV7-7 to TRBJ2-3; TRBD2 agrees at 11 bases. Germline loops: CDR1 SSHAT, CDR2 FNYEAQ (reference sequence). CDR3 length equals 16 residues. DNA of the CDR3: TGTGCTAGCAGCCCAAATTTACTAGCGGGAGTGGATACGCAGTATTTT. It specifies CASSPNLLAGVDTQYF.

This clone has just one count. The gene calls are TRBV9 and TRBJ2-5; TRBD2 might be the D (6 bases). Per germline, CDR1 SGDLS and CDR2 YYNGEE. V lost 4 bases and J 2 bases, leaving 15 bases between the germline ends. The CDR3 is made up of 15 amino acids. CDR3 DNA: TGTGCCAGCAGCCGCACGCTAGCGCCTCAAGAGACCCAGTACTTC. The encoded protein is CASSRTLAPQETQYF.

The V call is TRBV5-8, the J call TRBJ2-7; possibly TRBD1 for D (6 bases). The CDR3 runs to 15 residues. The V end lost 0 bases, the J end lost 2 bases, and 12 bases lay between the germline ends. Germline values: CDR1 SGHTS, CDR2 YDEGEE. CDR3 region: CASSLGSGAPYEQYF. The CDR3 coding sequence is TGTGCCAGCAGCTTGGGCTCAGGGGCTCCCTACGAGCAGTACTTC.

The genes are TRBV5-6 and TRBJ2-2, with TRBD1 matching over 8 bases. CDR3 size: 16 residues. From germline, CDR1 is SGHDT and CDR2 YYEEEE. The ends lost 2 bases at V and 1 base at J; junction bases unmatched: 4. CDR3 sequence reads: CASSFQGTGNTGELFF. In DNA form, the CDR3 reads TGTGCCAGCAGCTTTCAAGGGACAGGGAACACCGGGGAGCTGTTTTTT. Supplemented by reference TRBV5-6 and TRBJ2-2, the full variable domain reads DAGVTQSPTHLIKTRGQQVTLRCSPKSGHDTVSWYQQALGQGPQFIFQYYEEEERQRGNFPDRFSGHQFPNYSSELNVNALLLGDSALYLCASSFQGTGNTGELFFGEGSRLTVL.

The CDR3, as DNA: TGTGCCAGCAGTGAATTTGTACTAGCGGGTTCAGATACGCAGTATTTT. Translation: CASSEFVLAGSDTQYF. V and J are TRBV6-1 and TRBJ2-3; 9 bases align to TRBD2. The J segment lost 4 bases and the V segment lost 2 bases, leaving 7 bases of the junction unmatched. Germline V gene sequence: CDR1 MNHNS, CDR2 SASEGT. The CDR3 is 16 amino acids.

V gene TRBV5-5 combines with J gene TRBJ1-5; TRBD1 matches 10 bases. V was clipped by 2 bases and J by 2 bases; unmatched bases: 1. This CDR3 is 15 amino acids long. Germline-derived CDR1 and CDR2 are SGHKS and YYEKEE (reference sequence). CDR3 protein: CASSFGTGGNQPQHF. The CDR3 DNA reads as TGTGCCAGCAGCTTCGGGACAGGGGGCAATCAGCCCCAGCATTTT.

Of note for this clone: This specimen includes other DNA sequences encoding the same CDR3. The CDR3, as DNA: TGCGCCAGCAGCTTGGCGCTAGCGGGAGGCAATGAGCAGTTCTTC. Translating gives CASSLALAGGNEQFF. The genes are TRBV5-1 and TRBJ2-1; 11 bases are shared with TRBD2. The germline CDR1 and CDR2 sequences are SGHRS and YFSETQ. V shed 0 bases and J 6 bases; nucleotides not matched to a gene: 2. The CDR3 contains 15 residues.